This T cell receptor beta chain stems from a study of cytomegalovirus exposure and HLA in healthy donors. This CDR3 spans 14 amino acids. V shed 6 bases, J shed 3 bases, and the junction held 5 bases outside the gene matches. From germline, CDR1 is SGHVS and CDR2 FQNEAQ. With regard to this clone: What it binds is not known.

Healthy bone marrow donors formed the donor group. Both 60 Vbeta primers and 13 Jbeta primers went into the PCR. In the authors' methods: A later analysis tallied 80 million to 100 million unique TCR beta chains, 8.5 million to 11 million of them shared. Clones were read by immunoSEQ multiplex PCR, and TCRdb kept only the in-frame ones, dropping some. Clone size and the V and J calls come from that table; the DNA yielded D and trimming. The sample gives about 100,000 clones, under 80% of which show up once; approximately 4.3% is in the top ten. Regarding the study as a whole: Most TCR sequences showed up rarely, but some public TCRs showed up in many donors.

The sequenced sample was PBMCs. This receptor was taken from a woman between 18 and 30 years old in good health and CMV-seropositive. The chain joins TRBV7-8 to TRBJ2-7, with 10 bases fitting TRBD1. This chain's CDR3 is CASRPRDRGYEQYF. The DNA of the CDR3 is TGTGCCAGCAGACCTAGGGACAGGGGCTACGAGCAGTACTTC.